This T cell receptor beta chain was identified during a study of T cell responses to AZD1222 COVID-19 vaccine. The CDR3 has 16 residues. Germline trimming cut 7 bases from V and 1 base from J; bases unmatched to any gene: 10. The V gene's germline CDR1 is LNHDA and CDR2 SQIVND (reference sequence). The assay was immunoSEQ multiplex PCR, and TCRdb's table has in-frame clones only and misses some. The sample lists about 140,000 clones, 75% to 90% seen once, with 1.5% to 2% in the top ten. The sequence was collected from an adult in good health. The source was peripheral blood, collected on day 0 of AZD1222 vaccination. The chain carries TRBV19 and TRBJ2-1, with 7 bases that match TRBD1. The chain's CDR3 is CASTTRGTASYNEQFF. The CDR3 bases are TGTGCCAGTACCACGAGGGGGACAGCTTCCTACAATGAGCAGTTCTTC.